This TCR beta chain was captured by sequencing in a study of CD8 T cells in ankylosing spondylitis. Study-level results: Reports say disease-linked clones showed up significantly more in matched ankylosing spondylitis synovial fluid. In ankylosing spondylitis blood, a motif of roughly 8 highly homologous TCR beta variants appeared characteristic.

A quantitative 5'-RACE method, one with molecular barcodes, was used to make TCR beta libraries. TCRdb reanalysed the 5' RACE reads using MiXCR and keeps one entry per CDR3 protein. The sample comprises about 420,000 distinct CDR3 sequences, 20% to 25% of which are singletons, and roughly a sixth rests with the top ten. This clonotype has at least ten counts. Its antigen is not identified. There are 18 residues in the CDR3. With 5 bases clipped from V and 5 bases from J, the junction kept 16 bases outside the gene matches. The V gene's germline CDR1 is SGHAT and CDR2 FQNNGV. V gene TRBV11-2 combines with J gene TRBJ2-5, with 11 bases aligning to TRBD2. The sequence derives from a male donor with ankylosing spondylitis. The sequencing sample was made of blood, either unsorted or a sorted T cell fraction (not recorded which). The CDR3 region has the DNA TGTGCCAGCAGCCTATATCGCGGGACTAGCGGTCGTGGGGAGACCCAGTACTTC. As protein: CASSLYRGTSGRGETQYF.